The 31 T cell receptor beta chains in this list originate from one sample, sequenced in a study of T cell responses to AZD1222 COVID-19 vaccine. Here immunoSEQ multiplex PCR was the method, and the copy in TCRdb shows in-frame clones only, minus some. The sample shows 150,000 to 160,000 clones, about 87% of them seen only once. Sequenced material: peripheral blood, taken on day 0 of AZD1222 vaccination. The receptors here all came from an adult in good health.

The genes are TRBV4-1 and TRBJ1-4; D call uncertain. The CDR3 loop spans 15 amino acids. The germline gives CDR1 MGHRA, CDR2 YSYEKL. Trimming took 0 bases from V and 8 from J, leaving 13 bases between them. The CDR3 bases are TGCGCCAGCAGCCAAGATGCGCAGTATAAGGAAAAACTGTTTTTT. It is translated as CASSQDAQYKEKLFF.

This clone was detected only once. The chain carries TRBV5-6 and TRBJ1-5, with 8 bases fitting TRBD1. The CDR3 is made up of 17 amino acids. The germline V gene encodes CDR1 SGHDT and CDR2 YYEEEE. V lost 3 bases and J lost 1; bases outside the gene matches: 9. The CDR3 DNA is TGTGCCAGCAGCTCGGGACAGGCACGAACGAGCAATCAGCCCCAGCATTTT. The encoded protein is CASSSGQARTSNQPQHF. Variable domain in full (rest from reference TRBV5-6 and TRBJ1-5): DAGVTQSPTHLIKTRGQQVTLRCSPKSGHDTVSWYQQALGQGPQFIFQYYEEEERQRGNFPDRFSGHQFPNYSSELNVNALLLGDSALYLCASSSGQARTSNQPQHFGDGTRLSIL.

With respect to this clone: Germline is not matched at one junction end, which may reflect a read error. The J gene is TRBJ2-7, the V gene TRBV27; D perhaps matches TRBD1 (8 bases). Germline CDR1 and CDR2: MNHEY and SMNVEV (reference sequence). This CDR3 has 16 amino acids. The CDR3 sequence: CASRLYGQGGTYEQYF. CDR3 DNA: TGTGCCAGCAGATTATACGGACAGGGAGGGACCTACGAGCAGTACTTC.

The CDR3 loop reads CASSLSVYQPQHF. The CDR3 bases are TGTGCCAGCAGTTTATCGGTGTATCAGCCCCAGCATTTT. The chain links TRBV27 to TRBJ1-5; D unclear. This CDR3 spans 13 amino acids. In germline, CDR1 is MNHEY, CDR2 SMNVEV (reference sequence). With 0 bases removed from V and 5 bases from J, the gap between germline ends came to 5 bases.

The J gene is TRBJ1-6, the V gene TRBV7-8, with unresolved D. The CDR3 length is 13 residues. Germline loops: CDR1 SGHVS, CDR2 FQNEAQ. V lost 1 base to trimming and J lost 7 bases, with 5 bases between them. CDR3 in amino acids: CASSLDGNSPLHF. DNA for the CDR3: TGTGCCAGCAGCTTAGACGGGAATTCACCCCTCCACTTT.

This chain joins TRBV10-2 and TRBJ2-7; 9 positions match TRBD2. The V segment lost 0 bases and the J segment 0 bases; nucleotides outside the gene matches: 3. This CDR3 region has 16 residues. CDR1 and CDR2 (germline): WSHSY, SAAADI. The CDR3 is CASSESSGGSSYEQYF. The CDR3 nucleotides read TGCGCCAGCAGTGAGTCGAGCGGGGGGTCCTCCTACGAGCAGTACTTC.

This chain links TRBV10-2 with TRBJ2-7; the match to TRBD1 covers 9 bases. V shed 2 bases, J shed 6 bases, and the junction held 2 bases outside the gene matches. The CDR3 has 13 residues. The germline V gene has CDR1 WSHSY and CDR2 SAAADI. This CDR3 is CASSEGQGFEQYF. For the CDR3, the DNA is TGCGCCAGCAGTGAGGGACAGGGGTTCGAGCAGTACTTC.

V and J are TRBV28 and TRBJ1-1, with D possibly being TRBD1 (6 bases). With 2 bases removed from V and 0 bases from J, the gap between germline ends came to 10 bases. Germline V CDR1 and CDR2: MDHEN, SYDVKM. The CDR3 contains 15 residues. The CDR3 coding sequence is TGTGCCAGCAGTTTAAGGACAGTAATGAACACTGAAGCTTTCTTT. It specifies CASSLRTVMNTEAFF.

The rearrangement joins TRBV28 to TRBJ2-7; 7 bases fit TRBD2. J lost 2 bases, V lost 7 bases, and 5 bases had no gene match. The V gene's germline CDR1 is MDHEN and CDR2 SYDVKM. The CDR3 is 13 residues long. The CDR3 coding sequence is TGTGCCAGCAACTCCGGGGGGACCTACGAGCAGTACTTC. Its protein is CASNSGGTYEQYF.

This clone was seen a few times. The V gene is TRBV3-1 (or the pseudogene TRBV3-2), the J gene TRBJ1-1, with 7 bases aligning to TRBD1. The germline gives CDR1 LGHDT, CDR2 YNNKEL (reference sequence). V shed 4 bases and J 4 bases; nucleotides not matched to a gene: 15. The CDR3 contains 17 residues. CDR3 bases: TGTGCCAGCAGCCGGACCCGACAGGGACCTTTCTCCACTGAAGCTTTCTTT. Protein sequence: CASSRTRQGPFSTEAFF.

The V gene is TRBV5-5, the J gene TRBJ2-1; TRBD2 is a possible D gene (6 bases). Trimming removed 0 bases from V and 8 bases from J, with 12 bases in between. This CDR3 comprises 14 residues. The germline gives CDR1 SGHKS, CDR2 YYEKEE (reference sequence). CDR3 nucleotide sequence: TGTGCCAGCAGCTTGGCGGAGGGCCCCCATGAGCAGTTCTTC. Translation gives CASSLAEGPHEQFF.

The chain combines TRBV6-2 or TRBV6-3 with TRBJ2-7, with TRBD2 identical over 10 bases. J was trimmed by 1 base and V by 5 bases; bases with no gene match: 5. Per germline, CDR1 MNHEY and CDR2 SVGEGT. The CDR3 contains 15 residues. CDR3 in amino acids: CASSSGTSDSYEQYF. For the CDR3, the DNA is TGTGCCAGCAGTAGCGGGACTAGCGATTCCTACGAGCAGTACTTC.

This chain uses TRBV6-6 with TRBJ2-7; 7 bases fit TRBD1. Germline V CDR1 and CDR2: MNHNY, SVGAGI (reference sequence). V shed 7 bases, J shed 3 bases, and the junction held 6 bases outside the gene matches. The CDR3 is 13 amino acids. CDR3 coding DNA: TGTGCCAGCACCCGACAGGGAAGCTACGAGCAGTACTTC. It is translated as CASTRQGSYEQYF.

This sequence joins TRBV24-1 and TRBJ2-2, with D perhaps TRBD1 (6 bases). The V gene's germline CDR1 is KGHDR and CDR2 SFDVKD. The CDR3 has 14 residues. Deletions cut 7 bases from V and 1 base from J, with 9 bases between. The CDR3 is CATRETGNTGELFF. CDR3 DNA sequence: TGTGCCACCAGGGAGACAGGGAACACCGGGGAGCTGTTTTTT.

The chain combines TRBV28 with TRBJ2-7; D gene unclear. The length of the CDR3 is 12 residues. The V end was cut by 7 bases, the J end by 2 bases, with 9 bases between. Germline V gene lookup returns CDR1 MDHEN and CDR2 SYDVKM. CDR3 in DNA: TGTGCCAGCACCGGACCCCCCTACGAGCAGTACTTC. It encodes CASTGPPYEQYF.

The genes are TRBV6-1 and TRBJ1-3, with D unclear. V was trimmed by 2 bases and J by 0 bases, leaving 8 bases between them. Germline CDR1 is MNHNS and CDR2 is SASEGT. The CDR3 loop spans 15 amino acids. DNA of the CDR3: TGTGCCAGCAGTGAATTCGGTTTCTCTGGAAACACCATATATTTT. Protein product: CASSEFGFSGNTIYF.

The chain uses TRBV10-3 and TRBJ1-1, with 9 bases matching TRBD1. The CDR3 runs 13 residues. Germline V CDR1 and CDR2: ENHRY, SYGVKD. V trimming: 11 bases; J trimming: 5 bases; junction bases outside the gene matches: 9. CDR3 in amino acids: CAAGDRVGTEAFF. The CDR3 DNA sequence: TGTGCCGCGGGGGACAGGGTAGGAACTGAAGCTTTCTTT.

The V call is TRBV28, the J call TRBJ2-1; 9 nucleotides align to TRBD1. The V gene's germline CDR1 is MDHEN and CDR2 SYDVKM. The CDR3 totals 16 residues. With V trimmed by 2 bases and J by 9 bases, 11 bases remained unmatched. The DNA of the CDR3 is TGTGCCAGCAGTTTAGGTGGGGGACAGGGTAGGGTTGAGCAGTTCTTC. Translation gives CASSLGGGQGRVEQFF.

The chain is built from TRBV29-1 and TRBJ1-1, with D unclear. V was shortened by 2 bases and J by 2 bases, with 9 bases between the two germline ends. The CDR3 extends over 13 amino acids. From germline, CDR1 is SQVTM and CDR2 ANQGSEA. CDR3: CSVEKQLNTEAFF. In nucleotides, the CDR3 is TGCAGCGTTGAAAAGCAGCTTAACACTGAAGCTTTCTTT.

The chain combines TRBV29-1 with TRBJ1-5, with D maybe TRBD1 (5 bases). The CDR3 sequence is 13 residues long. CDR1 and CDR2 (germline): SQVTM, ANQGSEA. The V and J ends lost 4 bases and 4 bases respectively, with 11 bases between them. The CDR3 region has the DNA TGCAGCGTTGCGGACAACCAAAATCAGCCCCAGCATTTT. This codes for CSVADNQNQPQHF.

The V call is TRBV10-1, the J call TRBJ1-1; D unresolved. CDR1 and CDR2 from the germline V gene are WNHNN and SYGVQD (reference sequence). V gave up 6 bases and J gave up 0 bases, with 8 bases separating them. The CDR3 consists of 13 residues. Here the CDR3 DNA reads TGCGCCAGCAGGCAGAGCATGAACACTGAAGCTTTCTTT. Its protein product is CASRQSMNTEAFF.

V gene TRBV19 combines with J gene TRBJ1-2; 8 positions agree with TRBD1. This CDR3 is built from 15 residues. J lost 4 bases, V lost 7 bases, and 11 bases had no gene match. Germline CDR1 and CDR2: LNHDA and SQIVND (reference sequence). This chain's CDR3 is CASTLSGTGSYGYTF. In DNA, the CDR3 is TGTGCCAGTACCCTTAGCGGGACAGGATCCTATGGCTACACCTTC.

V and J are TRBV12-5 and TRBJ2-1; D uncertain. Trimming cost V 1 base and J 8 bases, with 9 bases left between them. CDR1 LGHNT and CDR2 FRNRAP come from the germline V gene. This CDR3 has 13 amino acids. The CDR3 protein is CASGLDRRDEQFF. The CDR3 DNA sequence: TGTGCTAGTGGTTTGGATCGTCGGGATGAGCAGTTCTTC.

This chain links TRBV20-1 with TRBJ1-2; TRBD1 aligns across 7 bases. Germline V gene lookup returns CDR1 DFQATT and CDR2 SNEGSKA (reference sequence). This CDR3 contains 11 residues. With 4 bases clipped from V and 8 bases from J, the junction kept 4 bases outside the gene matches. CDR3 loop: CSATRGKGYTF. CDR3 DNA: TGCAGTGCTACCAGGGGGAAAGGCTACACCTTC.

The sample holds one count of this clone. The V gene is TRBV5-1, the J gene TRBJ1-6; 12 bases are shared with TRBD1. V lost 3 bases, J lost 10 bases, and 8 bases stayed unmatched. CDR3 size: 16 residues. Germline CDR1 SGHRS, CDR2 YFSETQ. The CDR3 sequence is CASSSGVGTGGSPLHF. The CDR3 coding sequence is TGCGCCAGCAGCTCGGGAGTTGGGACAGGGGGCTCACCCCTCCACTTT.

The V gene is TRBV7-8, the J gene TRBJ1-1; D call uncertain. The CDR3 consists of 11 residues. The V and J ends lost 2 bases and 5 bases respectively, with 3 bases between them. CDR1 is SGHVS, CDR2 FQNEAQ, per germline. The chain's CDR3 is CASSLRTEAFF. CDR3 nucleotides: TGTGCCAGCAGCTTAAGAACTGAAGCTTTCTTT.

The chain links TRBV19 to TRBJ1-2; tentatively, D is TRBD1 (5 bases). Germline CDR1 reads LNHDA; CDR2 reads SQIVND (reference sequence). Trimming left V 4 bases short and J 4 bases short, with 13 bases between. This CDR3 has 14 residues. Here the CDR3 reads CASSTQTATYGYTF. The DNA for the CDR3 is TGTGCCAGTAGTACCCAGACAGCGACCTATGGCTACACCTTC.

This chain connects TRBV2 to TRBJ1-1; no reliable D call. Germline-derived CDR1 and CDR2 are SNHLY and FYNNEI. Trimming took 6 bases from V and 3 from J, leaving 14 bases between them. The CDR3 spans 14 residues. CDR3 DNA: TGTGCCAGCAGAACGGACGGACTAGACACTGAAGCTTTCTTT. Residues: CASRTDGLDTEAFF. Using reference TRBV2 and TRBJ1-1 for the parts outside the CDR3, the full variable domain is EPEVTQTPSHQVTQMGQEVILRCVPISNHLYFYWYRQILGQKVEFLVSFYNNEISEKSEIFDDQFSVERPDGSNFTLKIRSTKLEDSAMYFCASRTDGLDTEAFFGQGTRLTVV.

The rearrangement uses TRBV28 and TRBJ1-2; TRBD1 is a possible D gene (5 bases). CDR1 and CDR2 from the germline V gene are MDHEN and SYDVKM. The V gene lost 7 bases and the J gene lost 5 bases, with 17 bases spanning the gap. This CDR3 contains 14 residues. The CDR3 region is CASTITGGSYGYTF. In nucleotides, the CDR3 is TGTGCCAGCACCATAACGGGGGGTTCGTATGGCTACACCTTC.

The chain carries TRBV9 and TRBJ1-4, with TRBD1 matching 7 bases. CDR3 size: 14 residues. The ends lost 4 bases at V and 5 bases at J; junction bases unmatched: 5. CDR1 SGDLS and CDR2 YYNGEE come from the germline V gene. CDR3: CASSPGQPNEKLFF. The DNA of the CDR3 is TGTGCCAGCAGCCCGGGACAGCCGAATGAAAAACTGTTTTTT. Combining the CDR3 with reference TRBV9 and TRBJ1-4 gives the whole variable domain DSGVTQTPKHLITATGQRVTLRCSPRSGDLSVYWYQQSLDQGLQFLIQYYNGEERAKGNILERFSAQQFPDLHSELNLSSLELGDSALYFCASSPGQPNEKLFFGSGTQLSVL.

J is TRBJ1-1 and V is TRBV7-8; the D is unclear. Trimming removed 3 bases at V and 2 bases at J, with 7 bases between. Germline CDR1 reads SGHVS; CDR2 reads FQNEAQ. The CDR3 is made up of 13 amino acids. CDR3 DNA sequence: TGTGCCAGCAGCTTTCTTCCAAACACTGAAGCTTTCTTT. Encoded protein: CASSFLPNTEAFF.